This T cell receptor (beta chain) was recorded in a study of CD8 T cells in ankylosing spondylitis. This clonotype occurred a few times. Its antigen is unknown. The CDR3 totals 12 residues. CDR1 and CDR2 from the germline V gene are SGHRS and YFSETQ. The V end was cut by 1 base, the J end by 6 bases, with 7 bases between. Study-wide results and caveats: Reactive arthritis synovial fluid and blood previously showed some of these motif variants. Clones linked with disease were CD8+ and fairly uncommon in the peripheral blood. Clones linked to disease were reported to show significant enrichment in matched ankylosing spondylitis synovial fluid.

Library preparation for TCR beta used quantitative 5'-RACE with molecular barcodes. TCRdb reprocessed the 5' RACE reads with MiXCR, giving one entry per CDR3 protein. The data hold a few hundred thousand distinct CDR3 sequences, with about 19% observed a single time. The chain joins TRBV5-1 to TRBJ1-2; tentatively, D is TRBD1 (5 bases). The material sequenced was blood, either unsorted or a sorted T cell fraction (not recorded which). This TCR derives from a male donor with ankylosing spondylitis or in good health (not recorded which). The CDR3, as DNA: TGCGCCAGCAGCTTGCCAGGGAATGGCTACACCTTC. This sequence encodes CASSLPGNGYTF.